This T cell receptor beta chain was captured in a study of blood T cell repertoires in COVID-19. On the study more broadly: From the United States, Italy and Spain came samples of acute and convalescent COVID-19. From T cells, B-cell-depleted T cells, or PBMCs came the material, which was cDNA or gDNA.

Methods used by the authors: How many nucleated cells were present was estimated from reference gene primer amplification. TCRdb's table, derived via immunoSEQ multiplex PCR, lists solely in-frame clones and lacks some. That table supplies the V and J calls and clone size; D and trimming were determined from the DNA. Altogether tens of thousands of clones are present, approximately 86% being singletons, with the ten largest covering more than 10%. The junction had 10 bases not matched to a gene; V was cut back by 7 bases and J by 6 bases. Germline loops: CDR1 SNHLY, CDR2 FYNNEI. The CDR3 is 14 residues long.

The sample consisted of peripheral blood. The V gene is TRBV2, the J gene TRBJ2-3, with TRBD2 matching 7 bases. The receptor was derived from a human donor in a cohort sampled during active COVID-19. The donor label of this sample is uncertain. The CDR3 nucleotides are TGTGCCAGCAAGGAGCAGCGGGGAAAGGATACGCAGTATTTT. Protein sequence: CASKEQRGKDTQYF.